This TCR beta chain was identified in a study of cytomegalovirus exposure and HLA in healthy donors. Study findings and constraints: Segments of the TCR beta V type were, in most cases, productive about 90% or about 30% of the time in an earlier analysis. In a later analysis, common viral pathogens appeared linked to several of the most significant clusters.

The primer mix had 60 Vbeta and 13 Jbeta primers. Sequencing used immunoSEQ multiplex PCR; TCRdb keeps in-frame clones, though not all of them. The sample gives over 40,000 clones, 77% of which show up once; 2.5% to 3% is in the top ten. In regard to this clone: Its antigen is unknown.

From germline, CDR1 is MNHEY and CDR2 SVGAGI. V shed 2 bases, J shed 4 bases, and the junction held 5 bases outside the gene matches. This CDR3 region has 15 residues. The receptor comes from a woman aged 40 to 50 in good health and CMV-seropositive. The chain has TRBV6-5 and TRBJ2-1; 7 bases are shared with TRBD1. Sequencing input: PBMCs. CDR3 coding DNA: TGTGCCAGCAGTTACGTAAGGGGGCGATACAATGAGCAGTTCTTC. Translated, it gives CASSYVRGRYNEQFF.